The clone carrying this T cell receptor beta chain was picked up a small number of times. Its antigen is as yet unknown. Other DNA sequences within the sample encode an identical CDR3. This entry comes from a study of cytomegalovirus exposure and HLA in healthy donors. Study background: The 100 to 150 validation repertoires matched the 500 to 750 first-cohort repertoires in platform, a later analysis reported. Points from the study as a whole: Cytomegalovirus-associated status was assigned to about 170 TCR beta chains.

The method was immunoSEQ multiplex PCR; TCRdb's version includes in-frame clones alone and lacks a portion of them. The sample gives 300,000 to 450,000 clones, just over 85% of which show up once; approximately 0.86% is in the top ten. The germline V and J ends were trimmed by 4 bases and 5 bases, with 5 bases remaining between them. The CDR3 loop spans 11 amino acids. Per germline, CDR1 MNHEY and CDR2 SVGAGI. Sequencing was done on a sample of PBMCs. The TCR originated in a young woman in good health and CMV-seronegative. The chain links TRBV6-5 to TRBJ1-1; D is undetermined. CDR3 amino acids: CASSSGTEAFF. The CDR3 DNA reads TGTGCCAGCAGTTCAGGAACTGAAGCTTTCTTT.